This T cell receptor (beta chain) comes out of a study of control samples from healthy donors and cancer patients (dated by TCRdb to the early 2020s). The method behind the library was the immunoSEQ multiplex PCR assay. In TCRdb, the immuneACCESS table is reduced to in-frame sequences with V and J assigned. These tables do not hold every clone; where another copy was compared, an unresolved V gene accounts for under half, and the others remain unexplained. The sample table contains around 200,000 clones; only one count was recorded for 85% to 95% of them. The top ten constitute over 1.2% of the sample. Points on this clone: This receptor's antigen is unknown. Base quality data are lacking; no much larger clone is found one base away.

This TCR derives from a man aged 50-60 years in good health. What was sequenced was blood.

The DNA sequence reads TGCAGCGTTGAAGCTTCGCGGGGAAGAACCACTGAAGCTTTCTTT. The translation is CSVEASRGRTTEAFF. The chain was built from TRBV29-1 and TRBJ1-1; the D gene is not confidently resolved. The CDR3, from cysteine to phenylalanine, totals 15 residues. The CDR3 DNA has 45 bases and is translated from base 1. The junction shows trimming of 1 base on V and 4 bases on J, plus 16 bases between the germline ends. CDR1 and CDR2, looked up from the germline V gene, are SQVTM and ANQGSEA.